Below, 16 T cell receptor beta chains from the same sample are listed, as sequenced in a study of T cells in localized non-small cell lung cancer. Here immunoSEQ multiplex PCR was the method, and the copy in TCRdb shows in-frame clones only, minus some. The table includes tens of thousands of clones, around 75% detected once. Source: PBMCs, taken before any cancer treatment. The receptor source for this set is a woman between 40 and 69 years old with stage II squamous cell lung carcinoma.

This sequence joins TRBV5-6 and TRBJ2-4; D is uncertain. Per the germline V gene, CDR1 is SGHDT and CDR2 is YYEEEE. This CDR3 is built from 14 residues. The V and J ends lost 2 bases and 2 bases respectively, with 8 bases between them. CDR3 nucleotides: TGTGCCAGCAGCTTACCTCAGACCAAAAACATTCAGTACTTC. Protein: CASSLPQTKNIQYF.

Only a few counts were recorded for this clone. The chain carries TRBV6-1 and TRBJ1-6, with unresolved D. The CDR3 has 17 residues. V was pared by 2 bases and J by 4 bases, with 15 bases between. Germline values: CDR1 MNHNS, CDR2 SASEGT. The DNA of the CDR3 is TGTGCCAGCAGTGAACGGAGTTCAAGTAAATATAATTCACCCCTCCACTTT. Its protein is CASSERSSSKYNSPLHF.

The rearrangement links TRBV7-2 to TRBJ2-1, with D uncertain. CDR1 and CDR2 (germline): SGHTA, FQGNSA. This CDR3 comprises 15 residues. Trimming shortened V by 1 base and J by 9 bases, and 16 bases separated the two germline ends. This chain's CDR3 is CASSLVSSPETEQFF. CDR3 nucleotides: TGTGCCAGCAGCTTAGTATCAAGCCCGGAAACTGAGCAGTTCTTC.

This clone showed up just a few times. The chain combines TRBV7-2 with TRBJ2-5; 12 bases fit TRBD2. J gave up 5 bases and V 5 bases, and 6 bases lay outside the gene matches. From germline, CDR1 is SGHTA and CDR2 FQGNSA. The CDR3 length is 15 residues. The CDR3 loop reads CASSPGLAGRETQYF. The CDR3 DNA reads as TGTGCCAGCAGCCCGGGACTAGCGGGCCGCGAGACCCAGTACTTC. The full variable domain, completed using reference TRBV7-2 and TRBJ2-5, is GAGVSQSPSNKVTEKGKDVELRCDPISGHTALYWYRQSLGQGLEFLIYFQGNSAPDKSGLPSDRFSAERTGGSVSTLTIQRTQQEDSAVYLCASSPGLAGRETQYFGPGTRLLVL.

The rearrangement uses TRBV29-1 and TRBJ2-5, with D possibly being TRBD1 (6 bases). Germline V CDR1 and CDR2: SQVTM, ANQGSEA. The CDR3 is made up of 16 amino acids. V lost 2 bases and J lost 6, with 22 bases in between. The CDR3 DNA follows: TGCAGCGTTGAATTCGGTTATTGGACAGCGGAAAAGACCCAGTACTTC. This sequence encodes CSVEFGYWTAEKTQYF.

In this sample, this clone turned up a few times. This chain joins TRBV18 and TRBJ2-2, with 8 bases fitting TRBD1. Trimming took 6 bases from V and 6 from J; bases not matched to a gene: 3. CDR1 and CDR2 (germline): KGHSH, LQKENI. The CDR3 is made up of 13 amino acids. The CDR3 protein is CASSPTGAGELFF. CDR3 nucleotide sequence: TGTGCCAGCTCCCCGACAGGGGCCGGGGAGCTGTTTTTT.

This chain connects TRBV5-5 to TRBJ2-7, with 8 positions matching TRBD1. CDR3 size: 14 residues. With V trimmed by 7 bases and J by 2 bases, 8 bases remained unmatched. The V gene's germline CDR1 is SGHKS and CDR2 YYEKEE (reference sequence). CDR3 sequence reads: CASSKGGQAYEQYV. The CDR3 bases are TGTGCCAGCTCAAAGGGGGGACAGGCCTACGAGCAGTACGTC.

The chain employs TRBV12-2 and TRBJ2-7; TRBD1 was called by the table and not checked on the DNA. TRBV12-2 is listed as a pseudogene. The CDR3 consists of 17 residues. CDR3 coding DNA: TGTGCAAGTCGCTTATTGGTACAGGACCTCTCACCCTACGAGCAGTACGTC. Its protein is CASRLLVQDLSPYEQYV.

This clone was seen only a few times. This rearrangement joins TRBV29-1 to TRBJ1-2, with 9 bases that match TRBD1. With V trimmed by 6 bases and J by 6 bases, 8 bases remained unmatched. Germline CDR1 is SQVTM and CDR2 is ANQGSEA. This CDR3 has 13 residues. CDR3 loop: CSVAPGQGDGYTF. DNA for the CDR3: TGCAGCGTGGCGCCGGGACAGGGTGATGGCTACACCTTC.

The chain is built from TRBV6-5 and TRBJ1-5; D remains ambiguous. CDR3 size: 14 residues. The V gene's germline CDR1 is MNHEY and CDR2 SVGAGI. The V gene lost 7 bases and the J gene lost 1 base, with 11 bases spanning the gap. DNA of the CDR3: TGTGCCAGCACCTCCGGTGGGAGCAATCAGCCCCAGCATTTT. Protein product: CASTSGGSNQPQHF.

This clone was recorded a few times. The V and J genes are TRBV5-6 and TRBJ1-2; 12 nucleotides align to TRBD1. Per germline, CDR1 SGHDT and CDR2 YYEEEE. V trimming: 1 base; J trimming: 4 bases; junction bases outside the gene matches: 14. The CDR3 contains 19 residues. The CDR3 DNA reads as TGTGCCAGCAGCTTGATCCGAGCCCCCGGGACAGGGGGCGGCTATGGCTACACCTTC. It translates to CASSLIRAPGTGGGYGYTF.

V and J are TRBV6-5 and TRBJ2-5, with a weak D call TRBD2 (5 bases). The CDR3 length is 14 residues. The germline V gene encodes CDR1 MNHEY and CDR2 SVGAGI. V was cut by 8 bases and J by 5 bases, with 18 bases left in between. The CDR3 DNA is TGTGCCAGCGGAACTAGTAGGGTTCCGGAGACCCAGTACTTC. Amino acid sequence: CASGTSRVPETQYF.

The CDR3 sequence: CASSPDNSPLHF. Here the CDR3 DNA reads TGTGCCAGCAGCCCAGATAATTCACCCCTCCACTTT. V gene TRBV2 combines with J gene TRBJ1-6; D not certain. The ends were cut back, 6 bases at V and 5 bases at J, with 5 bases in the middle. The CDR3 loop spans 12 amino acids. CDR1 is SNHLY, CDR2 FYNNEI, per germline.

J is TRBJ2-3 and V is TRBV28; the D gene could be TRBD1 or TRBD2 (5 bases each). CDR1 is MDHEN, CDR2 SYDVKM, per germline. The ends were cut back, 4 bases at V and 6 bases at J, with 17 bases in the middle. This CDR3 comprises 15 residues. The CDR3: CASSWSGRGTDTQYF. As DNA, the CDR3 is TGTGCCAGCAGTTGGTCAGGGAGAGGTACTGATACGCAGTATTTT.

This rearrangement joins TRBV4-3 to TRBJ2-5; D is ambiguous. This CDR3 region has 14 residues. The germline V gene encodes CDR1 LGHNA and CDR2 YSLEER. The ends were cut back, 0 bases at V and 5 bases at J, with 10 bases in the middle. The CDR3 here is CASSQDWHTETQYF. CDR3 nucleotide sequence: TGCGCCAGCAGCCAAGATTGGCACACGGAGACCCAGTACTTC.

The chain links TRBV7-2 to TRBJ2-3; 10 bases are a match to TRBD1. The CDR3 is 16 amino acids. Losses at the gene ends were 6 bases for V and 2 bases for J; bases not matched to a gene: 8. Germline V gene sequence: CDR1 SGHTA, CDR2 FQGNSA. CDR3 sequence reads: CASRFSGTGATDTQYF. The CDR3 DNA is TGTGCCAGCAGATTTTCCGGGACAGGGGCCACAGATACGCAGTATTTT. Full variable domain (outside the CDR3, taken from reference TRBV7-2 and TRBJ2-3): GAGVSQSPSNKVTEKGKDVELRCDPISGHTALYWYRQSLGQGLEFLIYFQGNSAPDKSGLPSDRFSAERTGGSVSTLTIQRTQQEDSAVYLCASRFSGTGATDTQYFGPGTRLTVL.